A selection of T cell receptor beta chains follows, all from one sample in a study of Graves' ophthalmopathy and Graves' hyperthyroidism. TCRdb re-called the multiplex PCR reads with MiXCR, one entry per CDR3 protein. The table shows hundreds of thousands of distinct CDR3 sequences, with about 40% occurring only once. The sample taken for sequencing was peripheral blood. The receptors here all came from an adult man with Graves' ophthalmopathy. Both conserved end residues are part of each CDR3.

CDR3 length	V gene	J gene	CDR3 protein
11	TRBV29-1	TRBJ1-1	CSGDRVAEAFF
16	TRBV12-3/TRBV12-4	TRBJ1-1	CASSPMGQGLHTEAFF
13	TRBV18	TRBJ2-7	CAGSPTYSYEQYF
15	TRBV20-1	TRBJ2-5	CSARDLEGAQETQYF
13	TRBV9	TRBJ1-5	CASSVEGIQPQHF
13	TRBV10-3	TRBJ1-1	CAISEATGAEAFF
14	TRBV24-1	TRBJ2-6	CATSDPADPNVLTF
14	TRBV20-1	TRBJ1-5	CSASSQPFNQPQHF
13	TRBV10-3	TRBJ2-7	CAISRTGEREQYF
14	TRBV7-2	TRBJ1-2	CASSSGQGARSYTF
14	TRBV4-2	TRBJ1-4	CASSQGQVNEKLFF
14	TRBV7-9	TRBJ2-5	CSSSPQGTAGTQYF
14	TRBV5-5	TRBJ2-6	CASSSESGANVLTF
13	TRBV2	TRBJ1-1	CASSDGRNTEAFF
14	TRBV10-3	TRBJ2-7	CASSYSGTVYEQYF
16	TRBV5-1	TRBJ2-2	CASSWTGPRDTGELFF
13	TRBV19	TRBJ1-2	CASTLGGAYGYTF
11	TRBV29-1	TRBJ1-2	CSVGAEDGYTF
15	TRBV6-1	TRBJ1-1	CAARDAGGSNTEAFF
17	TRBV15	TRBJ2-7	CATSSPGGGQGSFEQYF
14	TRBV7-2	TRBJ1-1	CASSRDRGNTEAFF
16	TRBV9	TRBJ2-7	CASSGDRGSVNYGQYF
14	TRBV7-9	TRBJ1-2	CASSSGLHLYGYTF
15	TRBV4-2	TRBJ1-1	CASSQVVRTDTEAFF
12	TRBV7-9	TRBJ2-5	CASSSDKETQYF
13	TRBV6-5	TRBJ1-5	CASSYWVGQPQHF
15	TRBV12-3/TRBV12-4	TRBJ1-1	CASTQGGQGGTEAFF
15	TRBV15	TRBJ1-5	CATSRDHDSNQPQHF
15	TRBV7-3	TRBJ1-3	CASSLQPGVGNTIYF
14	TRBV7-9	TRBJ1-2	CASPGVGLDYGYTF
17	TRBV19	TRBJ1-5	CASSTPSGQGRNQPQHF
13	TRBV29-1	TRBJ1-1	CSAGTGTGTEAFF
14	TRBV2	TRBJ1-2	CASGTDTVKDGYTF
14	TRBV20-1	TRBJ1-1	CSAREQPMNTEAFF
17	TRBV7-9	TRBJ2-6	CASSDRDRGIGANVLTF
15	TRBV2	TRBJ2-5	CASSELTGSPETQYF
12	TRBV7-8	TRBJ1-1	CAWYRDRVGAFF
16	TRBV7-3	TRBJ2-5	CASSLRAGGPRETQYF
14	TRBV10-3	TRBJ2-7	CAISPGQGAYEQYF
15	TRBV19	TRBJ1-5	CASSKGIYSNQPQHF
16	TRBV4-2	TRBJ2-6	CASSQHGPSGANVLTF
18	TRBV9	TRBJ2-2	CASSSDKTSGSLTGELFF
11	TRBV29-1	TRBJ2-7	CSAAGQGEQYF
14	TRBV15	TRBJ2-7	CATSRDVTGDEQYF
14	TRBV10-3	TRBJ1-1	CASRKTHRDTEAFF
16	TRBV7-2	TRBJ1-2	CASSLANRGASHGYTF
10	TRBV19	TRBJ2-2	CASQSGELFF
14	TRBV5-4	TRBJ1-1	CASSSGTRDTEAFF
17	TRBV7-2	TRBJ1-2	CASSLRQGGAGGSGYTF
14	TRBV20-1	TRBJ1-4	CSARDPEGGIELFF
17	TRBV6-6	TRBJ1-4	CASSYGAGYATNEKLFF
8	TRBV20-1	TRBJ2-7	CSAVGQYF
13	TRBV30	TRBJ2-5	CAWSSGGSETQYF